This T cell receptor (beta chain) was captured by sequencing in a study of blood T cell repertoires in COVID-19. Study background: COVID-19 samples collected from the United States, Italy and Spain covered acute and convalescent phases.

TCRdb's copy holds only in-frame clones and misses some; the assay was immunoSEQ multiplex PCR. The table records tens of thousands of clones, 79% of them present only once. Germline values: CDR1 SNHLY, CDR2 FYNNEI. CDR3 size: 13 residues. The ends were cut back, 3 bases at V and 0 bases at J, with 6 bases in the middle. The TCR originated in a man aged 55-75 years with acute or convalescent COVID-19. Input material: peripheral blood. The V call is TRBV2, the J call TRBJ2-7, with no clear D. The CDR3 bases are TGTGCCAGCAGTGACGTGTTCTCCTACGAGCAGTACTTC. This gives the protein CASSDVFSYEQYF.